Following are 22 T cell receptor beta chains from one sample sequenced in a study of CD8 T cell repertoires and HIV-1 epitope variants. Sequenced by immunoSEQ multiplex PCR; TCRdb stores in-frame clones only, minus some. Among under 100,000 clones listed, approximately 70% were seen once. The specimen sequenced was uncultured baseline CD8+ T cells from peripheral blood mononuclear cells (PBMCs). All receptors come from a male donor with HIV.

V and J are TRBV29-1 and TRBJ1-4; D gene unclear. Germline V lookup: CDR1 SQVTM, CDR2 ANQGSEA. With 5 bases removed from V and 0 bases from J, the gap between germline ends came to 7 bases. CDR3 length: 13 amino acids. The DNA for the CDR3 is TGCAGCGTTCTAACTACAACTAATGAAAAACTGTTTTTT. Its translation is CSVLTTTNEKLFF.

The chain joins TRBV6-6 to TRBJ1-1; perhaps TRBD1 as D (5 bases). Germline lookup yields CDR1 MNHNY and CDR2 SVGAGI (reference sequence). V was clipped by 5 bases and J by 1 base, with 14 bases between them. This CDR3 is built from 15 residues. The CDR3 DNA follows: TGTGCCAGCAGTGACAGAACGAGGGCGAACACTGAAGCTTTCTTT. Its translation is CASSDRTRANTEAFF.

For this clone: This specimen includes other DNA sequences encoding the same CDR3. This chain connects TRBV28 to TRBJ1-2; D gene ambiguous. From germline, CDR1 is MDHEN and CDR2 SYDVKM. Trimming removed 4 bases at V and 2 bases at J, with 2 bases between. The CDR3 is made up of 11 amino acids. In DNA, the CDR3 is TGTGCCAGCAGTTCGAACTATGGCTACACCTTC. Encoded protein: CASSSNYGYTF.

This clone was observed a few times. The chain has TRBV6-4 and TRBJ1-6; the match to TRBD1 covers 9 bases. V gave up 6 bases and J gave up 7 bases; unmatched junction bases: 4. Germline-derived CDR1 and CDR2 are MRHNA and SNTAGT. This CDR3 is built from 14 residues. The CDR3 DNA sequence: TGTGCCAGCAGGGGACAGGGTATGAATTCACCCCTCCACTTT. This codes for CASRGQGMNSPLHF.

The CDR3 DNA follows: TGTGCCAGCAGCGTAGGGAATCACTATGGCTACACCTTC. Translation: CASSVGNHYGYTF. The chain is built from TRBV9 and TRBJ1-2; D not certain. The V end was cut by 0 bases, the J end by 3 bases, with 6 bases between. The germline V gene encodes CDR1 SGDLS and CDR2 YYNGEE. The CDR3 loop spans 13 amino acids.

This clone was found a few times. The chain recombines TRBV7-2 with TRBJ2-1; 12 bases are a match to TRBD1. The junction had 9 bases not matched to a gene; V was cut back by 5 bases and J by 10 bases. Germline assignment: CDR1 SGHTA and CDR2 FQGNSA. The CDR3 length is 15 residues. CDR3 residues: CASSPGTGGWGEQFF. CDR3 nucleotide sequence: TGTGCCAGCAGCCCCGGGACAGGGGGCTGGGGAGAGCAGTTCTTC.

V is TRBV5-6 and J is TRBJ2-7, with D perhaps being TRBD1 or TRBD2 (5 bases each). Trimming took off 1 base at V and 2 bases at J, with 13 bases between the two ends. The CDR3 has 15 amino acids. Germline V gene sequence: CDR1 SGHDT, CDR2 YYEEEE. The CDR3 sequence: CASSLLRAGTYEQYF. CDR3 sequence (DNA): TGTGCCAGCAGCTTGTTGAGGGCAGGGACCTACGAGCAGTACTTC. Full variable domain (missing parts from reference TRBV5-6 and TRBJ2-7): DAGVTQSPTHLIKTRGQQVTLRCSPKSGHDTVSWYQQALGQGPQFIFQYYEEEERQRGNFPDRFSGHQFPNYSSELNVNALLLGDSALYLCASSLLRAGTYEQYFGPGTRLTVT.

This clone was detected only a few times. The chain joins TRBV27 to TRBJ2-7; D is undetermined. The CDR3 consists of 16 residues. Germline V gene sequence: CDR1 MNHEY, CDR2 SMNVEV (reference sequence). V lost 6 bases and J lost 0, with 18 bases in between. The chain's CDR3 is CASRGTTTLGSYEQYF. CDR3 nucleotide sequence: TGTGCCAGCAGGGGTACAACGACCCTCGGCTCCTACGAGCAGTACTTC.

This clone showed up just a few times. The V and J genes are TRBV28 and TRBJ2-5; 10 nucleotides match TRBD2. Looked up from germline, CDR1 is MDHEN and CDR2 is SYDVKM. With 2 bases clipped from V and 4 bases from J, the junction kept 19 bases outside the gene matches. The CDR3 is made up of 20 amino acids. Here the CDR3 reads CASSLTASGGTATPPETQYF. The CDR3 nucleotides are TGTGCCAGCAGTTTAACCGCTAGCGGGGGCACAGCAACTCCCCCAGAGACCCAGTACTTC.

This rearrangement joins TRBV29-1 to TRBJ2-7; no clear D gene. In germline, CDR1 is SQVTM, CDR2 ANQGSEA. Trimming removed 3 bases from V and 3 bases from J, with 6 bases in between. The CDR3 covers 11 residues. CDR3 in DNA: TGCAGCGTTGATGGAATCTACGAGCAGTACTTC. Its protein is CSVDGIYEQYF.

Many counts were recorded for this clone. CDR3 sequence reads: CASTQPGDTQYF. CDR3 coding DNA: TGTGCCAGCACCCAACCGGGAGATACGCAGTATTTT. This chain uses TRBV5-4 with TRBJ2-3; D unclear. The CDR3 has 12 residues. Germline loops: CDR1 SGHNT, CDR2 YYREEE (reference sequence). Trimming pared 6 bases from V and 5 bases from J, leaving 10 bases between.

The chain couples TRBV7-6 to TRBJ2-7; tentative D call: TRBD1 (6 bases). There are 16 residues in the CDR3. CDR1 is SGHVS and CDR2 is FNYEAQ in the germline V gene. V was clipped by 1 base and J by 2 bases, with 15 bases between them. CDR3 in DNA: TGTGCCAGCAGCTTAGGACGCAGGGGATCCACCTACGAGCAGTACTTC. As protein: CASSLGRRGSTYEQYF.

The chain joins TRBV19 to TRBJ2-7, with TRBD1 matching 9 bases. Germline loops: CDR1 LNHDA, CDR2 SQIVND (reference sequence). J was trimmed by 6 bases and V by 6 bases; bases with no gene match: 9. The CDR3 sequence is 14 residues long. CDR3 in amino acids: CASSPGQGAREQYF. The CDR3 DNA reads TGTGCCAGTAGCCCGGGACAGGGTGCACGCGAGCAGTACTTC.

J is TRBJ2-7 and V is TRBV28; D unclear. Trimming took 2 bases from V and 0 from J, leaving 8 bases between them. There are 14 residues in the CDR3. Looked up from germline, CDR1 is MDHEN and CDR2 is SYDVKM. The CDR3 nucleotides are TGTGCCAGCAGTTTAGCCGGGTCCTCCTACGAGCAGTACTTC. Encoded protein: CASSLAGSSYEQYF. The variable domain in full, completed from reference TRBV28 and TRBJ2-7, reads DVKVTQSSRYLVKRTGEKVFLECVQDMDHENMFWYRQDPGLGLRLIYFSYDVKMKEKGDIPEGYSVSREKKERFSLILESASTNQTSMYLCASSLAGSSYEQYFGPGTRLTVT.

The chain employs TRBV4-2 and TRBJ2-3; 12 bases line up with TRBD2. Trimming took 4 bases from V and 5 from J; bases not matched to a gene: 10. The CDR3 is 17 amino acids. Germline values: CDR1 LGHNA, CDR2 YNFKEQ. In DNA, the CDR3 is TGTGCCAGCAGCCTGAATCCTAGCGGGGGGGCCGAAGATACGCAGTATTTT. Its translation is CASSLNPSGGAEDTQYF.

The CDR3 protein is CASSSSSTGYNEQFF. CDR3 coding DNA: TGTGCCAGCAGCTCCTCATCGACAGGGTACAATGAGCAGTTCTTC. This chain uses TRBV7-2 with TRBJ2-1; TRBD1 aligns across 7 bases. J gave up 4 bases and V 4 bases, and 7 bases lay outside the gene matches. This CDR3 spans 15 amino acids. CDR1 and CDR2 from the germline V gene are SGHTA and FQGNSA.

This chain links TRBV13 with TRBJ2-5; 12 bases match TRBD2. CDR3 length: 17 amino acids. The ends lost 0 bases at V and 4 bases at J; junction bases unmatched: 6. Looked up from germline, CDR1 is PRHDT and CDR2 is FYEKMQ (reference sequence). For the CDR3, the DNA is TGTGCCAGCAGCTTAGGGGCTAGCGGGGGGGCCAGAGAGACCCAGTACTTC. It translates to CASSLGASGGARETQYF.

V gene TRBV19 combines with J gene TRBJ2-6; 12 bases map to TRBD1. The germline CDR1 and CDR2 sequences are LNHDA and SQIVND (reference sequence). V trimming: 10 bases; J trimming: 3 bases; junction bases outside the gene matches: 7. This CDR3 is built from 16 residues. Here the CDR3 reads CATGTGGGLGANVLTF. The CDR3 coding sequence is TGTGCCACCGGGACAGGGGGCGGTCTTGGGGCCAACGTCCTGACTTTC.

J is TRBJ2-3 and V is TRBV6-6; D remains unclear. The V and J ends lost 7 bases and 2 bases respectively, with 16 bases between them. Per germline, CDR1 MNHNY and CDR2 SVGAGI (reference sequence). CDR3 length: 15 residues. The DNA for the CDR3 is TGTGCCAGCACGCTCCCCAGAGCGACCACAGATACGCAGTATTTT. As protein: CASTLPRATTDTQYF.

The chain has TRBV6-5 and TRBJ2-2; 9 nucleotides match TRBD1. The CDR3 runs to 13 residues. Germline assignment: CDR1 MNHEY and CDR2 SVGAGI. V was clipped by 11 bases and J by 4 bases; unmatched bases: 5. CDR3 sequence: CAHGQGPTGELFF. CDR3 sequence (DNA): TGTGCCCATGGACAGGGGCCCACCGGGGAGCTGTTTTTT.

The chain has TRBV6-5 and TRBJ1-2; D unclear. Germline CDR1 and CDR2: MNHEY and SVGAGI. CDR3 length: 16 residues. Trimming took off 2 bases at V and 2 bases at J, with 15 bases between the two ends. In nucleotides, the CDR3 is TGTGCCAGCAGTTACCCCCCCGGACGGGGAAACTATGGCTACACCTTC. It encodes CASSYPPGRGNYGYTF.

The rearrangement joins TRBV7-2 to TRBJ1-2, with a tentative D call TRBD1 (5 bases). This CDR3 region has 15 residues. The V gene's germline CDR1 is SGHTA and CDR2 FQGNSA. V lost 1 base and J 4 bases, leaving 13 bases between the germline ends. CDR3 region: CASSLDPGTTYGYTF. The CDR3 DNA reads as TGTGCCAGCAGCTTAGATCCCGGGACGACCTATGGCTACACCTTC.